A selection of T cell receptor beta chains follows, all from one sample in a study of blood T cell repertoires in COVID-19. The data were produced by immunoSEQ multiplex PCR, yet TCRdb's version contains in-frame clones alone and is incomplete. The table shows 95,000 to 120,000 clones, with 75% to 90% occurring only once. The material sequenced was peripheral blood. The receptor source for this set is a woman aged 55-70 years with COVID-19, enrolled during active disease. Each CDR3 is given with its conserved first and last residue. Each record gives: J gene, D gene, clone size, V gene, CDR3 DNA, CDR3 protein. The D gene is left open where the match is weak. Only part of the rows carry a size: once, few, many, or a class if the clone is expanded.

TRBJ1-4	-	-	TRBV5-1	TGCGCCAGCAGCTCTTCAGGGGACGGAAATGAAAAACTGTTTTTT	CASSSSGDGNEKLFF
TRBJ1-2	-	-	TRBV18	TGTGCCAGCTCACCAGAGGCTCGAGGCGGGGGGAATGGCTACACCTTC	CASSPEARGGGNGYTF
TRBJ2-1	TRBD2	-	TRBV9	TGTGCCAGCAGCGTATTGTCGGGGGGTTACAATGAGCAGTTCTTC	CASSVLSGGYNEQFF
TRBJ1-1	-	-	TRBV6-4	TGTGCCAGCAGCCGCGTCAGGGACACTGAAGCTTTCTTT	CASSRVRDTEAFF
TRBJ1-1	TRBD1	-	TRBV3-1/TRBV3-2	TGTGCCAGCAGCCAAGGGGGGACAGGGGGCGGTGAAGCTTTCTTT	CASSQGGTGGGEAFF
TRBJ2-3	TRBD2	-	TRBV19	TGTGCCAGTAGTGCTACACTAGCGGGGGGGCCGACAGATACGCAGTATTTT	CASSATLAGGPTDTQYF
TRBJ1-5	-	-	TRBV28	TGTGCCAGCACAGGGACTCGAAATCAGCCCCAGCATTTT	CASTGTRNQPQHF
TRBJ1-6	-	once	TRBV5-4	TGTGCCAGCAGCTTTCGAGGGCGGAATTCACCCCTCCACTTT	CASSFRGRNSPLHF
TRBJ1-2	-	-	TRBV19	TGTGCCAGTAGTATTGGACAGACAACTTATGGCTACACCTTC	CASSIGQTTYGYTF
TRBJ1-2	TRBD1	few	TRBV9	TGTGCCAGCAGCACGAGGGACAGGAATACTAACTATGGCTACACCTTC	CASSTRDRNTNYGYTF
TRBJ2-7	-	once	TRBV7-8	TGTGCCAGCAGCTTAATGCTGGGCCGTGGGCAGAACTTC	CASSLMLGRGQNF
TRBJ2-5	TRBD1	once	TRBV6-2/TRBV6-3	TGTGCCAGCAGTTGGAAAAGGGGACAGACCCAAGAGACCCAGTACTTC	CASSWKRGQTQETQYF
TRBJ1-2	-	-	TRBV5-5	TGTGCCAGCAGCTTGGTTGGAGGCTATGGCTACACCTTC	CASSLVGGYGYTF
TRBJ2-2	-	-	TRBV11-2	TGTGCCAGCAGCTTAGCCCTAGAGTCCGGGGAGCTGTTTTTT	CASSLALESGELFF
TRBJ1-2	-	-	TRBV30	TGTGCCTGGAGGAACCCGCCGAGGTATGGCTACACCTTC	CAWRNPPRYGYTF
TRBJ1-4	-	-	TRBV29-1	TGCGGGGCGCGCAGTAATGAAAAACTGTTTTTT	CGARSNEKLFF
TRBJ1-4	-	once	TRBV7-8	TGTGCCAGCAGTTCTAGACGGGGGGCTGGAGAAAAACTGTTTTTT	CASSSRRGAGEKLFF